The clone carrying this T cell receptor (beta chain) occurred a few times. Germline CDR1 is LNHDA and CDR2 is SQIVND (reference sequence). The V end was cut by 2 bases, the J end by 5 bases, with 9 bases between. The CDR3 has 13 amino acids. This sample was included in a study of type 1 and type 2 diabetes patients. Genomic DNA was the PCR template. The TCR beta CDR3 region was amplified using 30 forward and 13 reverse primers. MiXCR was run by TCRdb on the multiplex PCR reads, yielding one entry per CDR3 protein. The sample lists about 250,000 distinct CDR3 sequences, over 45% seen once, with roughly an eighth in the top ten.

This sequence originates from a man aged 18 to 30 with type 2 diabetes. Sample: peripheral blood mononuclear cells (PBMCs). The chain joins TRBV19 to TRBJ1-1, with D unresolved. In DNA, the CDR3 is TGTGCCAGTAGTATATTGGCGGGGACTGAAGCTTTCTTT. Amino acids: CASSILAGTEAFF. The whole variable domain, remainder taken from reference TRBV19 and TRBJ1-1, is DGGITQSPKYLFRKEGQNVTLSCEQNLNHDAMYWYRQDPGQGLRLIYYSQIVNDFQKGDIAEGYSVSREKKESFPLTVTSAQKNPTAFYLCASSILAGTEAFFGQGTRLTVV.